This T cell receptor (beta chain) was documented in a study of post-analysis software for immune sequencing data (dated by TCRdb to the mid-2010s). Regarding the research as a whole: Relapsing-remitting, secondary progressive and progressive-relapsing multiple sclerosis were recorded as disease courses, and subtype annotation was lacking for some patients. The patient repertoires were set against around ten previously published healthy control repertoires from donors whose ages ranged from 6 to 25 years. A subset of samples was prepared in parallel using single-end sample barcoding, then pooled and co-amplified after Illumina adapter ligation.

This clonotype was recorded a few times. Its antigen is currently not known. Base qualities were left out, and no much larger clone turns up one base away. Libraries were constructed by PCR. TCRdb lists the instrument as Illumina HiSeq 2500. To reduce PCR and sequencing biases, unique molecular identifiers were incorporated into the TCR beta cDNA libraries. Every 1 to 10 million input T cells yielded approximately 500,000 cDNA molecules, meaning each molecule approximated one T cell. The patient libraries were prepared and sequenced with the same protocol used for the earlier healthy control dataset. Samples belonging to the same batch were prepared together, multiplexed and sequenced on a shared HiSeq lane. The original methods were these. MIGEC handled the raw barcoded reads, throwing out single-read molecular identifier groups before consensus assembly and CDR3 extraction. VDJtools was used for post-analysis of the clonotype tables, with diversity normalized by down-sampling every dataset to the smallest sample size. Repertoire overlap clustering matched CDR3 amino acid but not nucleotide sequences to correct batch-related cross-sample contamination. The public sequencing data were trimmed at Q25 with fastp and processed into clonotypes with MiXCR by TCRdb, which kept only in-frame beta chains. Each entry merges the rows of one CDR3 protein and shows their most common DNA and genes. The V and J calls follow TCRdb's processing rather than the paper's. The sample table holds almost 700,000 distinct CDR3 sequences, of which approximately 60% were seen once. The biggest ten clones account for roughly 10% of the sample.

To demonstrate the VDJtools post-analysis software, TCR beta repertoires were profiled from the peripheral blood of about a dozen young patients with multiple sclerosis. The multiple sclerosis patients were children and adolescents between roughly 6 and 16 years of age. In the germline V gene (reference sequence), CDR1 corresponds to DFQATT and CDR2 to SNEGSKA. Trimming removed 4 bases from V and 2 bases from J; the gene matches leave 7 bases unexplained. There are 14 amino acids in the CDR3, from cysteine to phenylalanine inclusive. Here the CDR3 DNA is all that survives: 42 bases in frame from base 1. Findings and caveats that apply to the study as a whole: The multiple sclerosis patient group was slightly younger than the control group. Significantly lower normalized Chao1 diversity was found in multiple sclerosis patients than in controls, suggesting substantial peripheral T-cell clonal expansion. Strong co-clustering of samples prepared in the same batch was shown by direct clustering with F measure, prompting a batch-effect correction. Patients showed significantly higher frequencies than controls for a few TRBV segments, among them TRBV5-6, TRBV5-1 and TRBV20-1.

The V and J segments used are TRBV20-1 and TRBJ1-2, with 7 middle bases fitting TRBD1. The sequence was obtained from a girl aged 2-15 years with multiple sclerosis. The sequenced sample consisted of blood. The CDR3: CSATSRQGNYGYTF. The base sequence is TGCAGTGCTACCTCCAGACAGGGAAACTATGGCTACACCTTC.